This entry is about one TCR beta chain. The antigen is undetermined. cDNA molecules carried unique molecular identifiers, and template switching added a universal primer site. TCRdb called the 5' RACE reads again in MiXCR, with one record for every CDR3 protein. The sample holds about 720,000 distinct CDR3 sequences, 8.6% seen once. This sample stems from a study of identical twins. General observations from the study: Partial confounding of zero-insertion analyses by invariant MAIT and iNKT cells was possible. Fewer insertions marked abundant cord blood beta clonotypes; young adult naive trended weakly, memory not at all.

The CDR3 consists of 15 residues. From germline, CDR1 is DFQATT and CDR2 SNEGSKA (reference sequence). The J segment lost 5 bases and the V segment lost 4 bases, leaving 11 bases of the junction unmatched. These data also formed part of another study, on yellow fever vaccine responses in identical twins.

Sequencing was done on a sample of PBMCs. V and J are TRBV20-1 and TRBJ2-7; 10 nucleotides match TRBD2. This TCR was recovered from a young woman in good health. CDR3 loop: CSAKGLLAGLNEQYF. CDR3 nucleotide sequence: TGCAGTGCTAAAGGGCTACTAGCGGGGTTAAACGAGCAGTACTTC.